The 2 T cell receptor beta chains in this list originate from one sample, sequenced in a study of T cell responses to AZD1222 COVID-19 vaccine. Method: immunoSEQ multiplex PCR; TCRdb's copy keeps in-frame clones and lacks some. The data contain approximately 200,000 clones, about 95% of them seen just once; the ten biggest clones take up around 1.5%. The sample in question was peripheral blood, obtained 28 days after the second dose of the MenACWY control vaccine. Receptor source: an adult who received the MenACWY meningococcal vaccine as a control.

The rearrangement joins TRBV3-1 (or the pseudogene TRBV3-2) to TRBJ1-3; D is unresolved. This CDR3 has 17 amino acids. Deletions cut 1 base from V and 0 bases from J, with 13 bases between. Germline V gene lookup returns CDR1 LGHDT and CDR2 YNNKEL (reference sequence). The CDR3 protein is CASSQGRAQLSGNTIYF. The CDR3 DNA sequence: TGTGCCAGCAGCCAAGGGAGGGCACAACTCTCTGGAAACACCATATATTTT.

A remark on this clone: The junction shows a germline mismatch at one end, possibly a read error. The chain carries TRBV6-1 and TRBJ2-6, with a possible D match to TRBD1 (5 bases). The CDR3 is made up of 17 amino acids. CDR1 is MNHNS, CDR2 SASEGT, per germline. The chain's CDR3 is CASRDRPEDSGANVLTF. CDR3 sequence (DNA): TGTGCCAGCCGTGACAGACCTGAAGACTCTGGGGCCAACGTCCTGACTTTC.